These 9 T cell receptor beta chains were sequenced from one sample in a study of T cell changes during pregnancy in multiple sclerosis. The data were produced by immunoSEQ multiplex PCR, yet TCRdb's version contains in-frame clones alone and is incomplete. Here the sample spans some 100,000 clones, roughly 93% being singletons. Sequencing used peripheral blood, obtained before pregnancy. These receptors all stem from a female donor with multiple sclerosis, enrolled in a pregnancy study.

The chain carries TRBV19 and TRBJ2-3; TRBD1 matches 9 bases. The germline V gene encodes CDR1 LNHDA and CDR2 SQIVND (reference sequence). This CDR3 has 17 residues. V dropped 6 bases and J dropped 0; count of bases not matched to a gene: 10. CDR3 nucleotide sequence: TGTGCCAGTAGGGACAGGGGCAACGAACTAAGCACAGATACGCAGTATTTT. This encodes CASRDRGNELSTDTQYF.

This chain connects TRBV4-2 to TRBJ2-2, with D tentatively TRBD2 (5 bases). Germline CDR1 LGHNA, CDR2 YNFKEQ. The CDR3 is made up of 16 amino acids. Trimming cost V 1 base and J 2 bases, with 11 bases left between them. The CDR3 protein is CASSQASGANTGELFF. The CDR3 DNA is TGTGCCAGCAGCCAAGCAAGCGGAGCTAACACCGGGGAGCTGTTTTTT.

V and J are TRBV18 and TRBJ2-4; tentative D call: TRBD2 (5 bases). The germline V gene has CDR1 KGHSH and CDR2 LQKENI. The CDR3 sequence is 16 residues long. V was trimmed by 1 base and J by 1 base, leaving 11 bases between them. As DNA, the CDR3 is TGTGCCAGCTCACCACAGGGTCCGGGGGCCAAAAACATTCAGTACTTC. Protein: CASSPQGPGAKNIQYF.

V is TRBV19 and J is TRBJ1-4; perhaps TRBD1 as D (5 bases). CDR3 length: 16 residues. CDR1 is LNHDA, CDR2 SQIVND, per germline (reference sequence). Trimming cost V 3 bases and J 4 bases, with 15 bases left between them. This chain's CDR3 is CASSMASGRNNEKLFF. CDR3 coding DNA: TGTGCCAGTAGTATGGCGTCAGGGAGGAATAATGAAAAACTGTTTTTT.

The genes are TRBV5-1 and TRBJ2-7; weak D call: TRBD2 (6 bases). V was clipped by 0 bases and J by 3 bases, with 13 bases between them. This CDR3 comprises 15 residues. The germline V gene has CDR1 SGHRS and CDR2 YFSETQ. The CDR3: CASSLGGGILYEQYF. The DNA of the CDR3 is TGCGCCAGCAGCTTGGGCGGAGGGATCCTCTACGAGCAGTACTTC.

The CDR3 protein is CASSLYRGDGYTF. DNA for the CDR3: TGTGCCAGCAGCCTTTACAGGGGGGATGGCTACACCTTC. The chain couples TRBV14 to TRBJ1-2; 8 nucleotides agree with TRBD1. The CDR3 consists of 13 residues. Germline V gene data show CDR1 as SGHDN and CDR2 as FVKESK. After removal of 4 bases from V and 6 bases from J, the junction contained 4 bases not matched to a gene.

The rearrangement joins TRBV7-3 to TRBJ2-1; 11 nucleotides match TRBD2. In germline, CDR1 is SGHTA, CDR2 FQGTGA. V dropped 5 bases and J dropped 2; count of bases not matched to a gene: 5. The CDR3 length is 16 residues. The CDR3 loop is CASSQPGLAAYNEQFF. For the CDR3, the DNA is TGTGCCAGCAGCCAACCGGGACTAGCGGCCTACAATGAGCAGTTCTTC. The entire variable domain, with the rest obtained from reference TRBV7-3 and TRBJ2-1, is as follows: GAGVSQTPSNKVTEKGKYVELRCDPISGHTALYWYRQSLGQGPEFLIYFQGTGAADDSGLPNDRFFAVRPEGSVSTLKIQRTERGDSAVYLCASSQPGLAAYNEQFFGPGTRLTVL.

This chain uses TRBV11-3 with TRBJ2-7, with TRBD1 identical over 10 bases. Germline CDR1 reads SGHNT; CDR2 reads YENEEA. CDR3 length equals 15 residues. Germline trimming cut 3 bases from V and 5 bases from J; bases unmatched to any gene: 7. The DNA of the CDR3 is TGTGCCAGCAGCTTGGGTTCCGGGACAGGGGACGAGCAGTACTTC. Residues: CASSLGSGTGDEQYF. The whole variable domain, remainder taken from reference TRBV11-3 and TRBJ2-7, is EAGVVQSPRYKIIEKKQPVAFWCNPISGHNTLYWYLQNLGQGPELLIRYENEEAVDDSQLPKDRFSAERLKGVDSTLKIQPAELGDSAVYLCASSLGSGTGDEQYFGPGTRLTVT.

The CDR3 nucleotides are TGCAGCGTTACCAACGACAGAAGAAATGAAAAACTGTTTTTT. It translates to CSVTNDRRNEKLFF. The rearrangement links TRBV29-1 to TRBJ1-4, with D tentatively TRBD1 (5 bases). The ends were cut back, 5 bases at V and 5 bases at J, with 15 bases in the middle. The germline gives CDR1 SQVTM, CDR2 ANQGSEA. The CDR3 is 14 amino acids.